The sequence of this T cell receptor (beta chain) was determined in a study of T cells in Graves' hyperthyroidism and ophthalmopathy (dated by TCRdb to about 2019). A note on the overall study: Peripheral blood was sampled at the time of initial diagnosis, prior to any treatment. A discovery cohort of 95 to 100 patients, about 43 with Graves' ophthalmopathy and 57 with stable Graves' hyperthyroidism, was used to find distinguishing TCR V-J signatures. Prospective prediction of ophthalmopathy was tested in an independent validation cohort of approximately 19 hyperthyroidism patients and approximately 17 patients who later progressed to ophthalmopathy. For training and testing, the approximately 92 patients in the discovery cohort were randomly divided in a 7:3 ratio. In addition, the study compared T-cell repertoires in thyroid tissue and in blood from roughly six Graves' hyperthyroidism patients. After sampling, hyperthyroidism patients received methimazole starting at 30 mg daily, and ophthalmopathy patients received high-dose intravenous methylprednisolone. TCR Vbeta CDR3 sequencing of 135 peripheral blood samples (under 45 ophthalmopathy, around 80 hyperthyroidism and roughly 17 progressor patients) is reported in the paper.

On this clonotype itself: Its antigen is currently not known. No quality values exist for individual bases; no much larger clone is one base distant.

Taken from the germline V gene, the CDR1 and CDR2 loops are MGHRA and YSYEKL. Compared with germline, V lacks 1 base and J lacks 3 bases; bases without a gene match: 18. From the cysteine up to the phenylalanine, the CDR3 has a length of 20 residues. The only DNA kept is the CDR3, 60 bases in frame from the first base. Study-wide findings and limitations: In validation, the model predicted progression to ophthalmopathy with just under 71% sensitivity and around 72% specificity, a median of approximately 6.7 months before onset. Most expanded thyroid clonotypes (frequency above 0.001) were also detected in blood, a finding suggesting that blood repertoires may reflect thyroid immune responses. No statistical method was used to fix the sample size in advance, and group allocation was not hidden from the investigators. A model built on a 13 V-J signature distinguished ophthalmopathy from stable hyperthyroidism, reaching around 88% sensitivity and 81.08% specificity in cross-validation and 80%/75% in testing.

Stable Graves' hyperthyroidism was defined as no progression to ophthalmopathy during 18 months of follow-up. Hyperthyroidism patients were newly diagnosed, had a disease duration of under 2 months, and were aged 18 to 65 years. The study excluded patients with uncontrolled infections, other autoimmune diseases, pregnancy or lactation. Diagnoses relied on clinical symptoms, serum thyroxine and TRAb, thyroid ultrasound and orbital computed tomography. Ficoll-Paque density gradient centrifugation was used to isolate PBMCs from approximately 10 ml of fresh peripheral blood. Total RNA was extracted with Trizol reagent, and quality was checked on an Agilent 2100 Bioanalyzer. Amplification of TCR beta CDR3 regions was carried out from RNA transcripts. The first round of RT-PCR for the TCR CDR3 was performed with the HTBI primer set and the Qiagen OneStep RT-PCR kit. The libraries were constructed in a second round of multiplex PCR and then size-selected and purified. Libraries were sequenced paired-end with 100 bp reads on an Illumina HiSeq2000. The study's own analysis went as follows. SOAPnuke was used to process the raw data, removing reads that contained adapters or uncalled bases, had a mean Phred below 15, or lacked an exact match to the constant primer or identifier. COPE v1.2.5 was used to merge the high-quality paired reads, and each unique nucleotide sequence was defined as a clonotype. Clonotypes were aligned to IMGT TRBV, TRBD and TRBJ reference segments using MiTCR v1.1. Only V-J combinations with frequency above 0.0001, covering 99% to 99.2% of repertoires, were analysed. The TCS score was defined as the ratio of F50 (clonal expansion) to E x V (chaos), calculated using BLOSUM62-based TCRdist between CDR3 peptides within each V-J. Welch's t-statistics and random forest reduced around 550 V-J features to 13, which were used in a naive Bayes classifier (R e1071). The public reads were run again by TCRdb, first through fastp at Q25 and then through MiXCR, and only productive beta chains were kept. Each entry merges the rows of one CDR3 protein and shows their most common DNA and genes. The V and J calls follow TCRdb's processing rather than the paper's. The sample data list about 560,000 distinct CDR3 sequences, and more than 15% of these were observed just once. The top ten constitute around 7.3% of the sample.

The chain links TRBV4-1 with TRBJ1-5; TRBD1 lines up with 7 middle nucleotides. The origin of this receptor is a woman aged 25-40 years with Graves' hyperthyroidism. The sequencing input was blood. The CDR3 amino acid sequence is: CASSQAIRDRRPVFNQPQHF. DNA sequence: TGCGCCAGCAGCCAAGCCATCCGGGACAGAAGGCCCGTCTTCAATCAGCCCCAGCATTTT.